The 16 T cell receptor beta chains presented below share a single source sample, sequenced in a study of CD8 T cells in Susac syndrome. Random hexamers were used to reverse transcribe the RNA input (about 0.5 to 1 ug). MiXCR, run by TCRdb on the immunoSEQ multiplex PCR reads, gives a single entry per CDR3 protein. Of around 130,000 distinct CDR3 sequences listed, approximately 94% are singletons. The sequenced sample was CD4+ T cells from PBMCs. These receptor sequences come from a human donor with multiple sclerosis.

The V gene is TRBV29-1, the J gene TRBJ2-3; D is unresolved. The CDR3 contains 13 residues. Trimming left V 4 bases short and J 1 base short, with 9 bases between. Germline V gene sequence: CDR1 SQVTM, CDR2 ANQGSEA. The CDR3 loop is CSVASVGTDTQYF. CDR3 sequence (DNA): TGCAGCGTTGCTAGTGTGGGCACAGATACGCAGTATTTT.

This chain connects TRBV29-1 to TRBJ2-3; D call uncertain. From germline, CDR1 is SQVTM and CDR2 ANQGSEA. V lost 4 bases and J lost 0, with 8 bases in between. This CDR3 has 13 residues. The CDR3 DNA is TGCAGCGTTGGGGCGTCTAGCACAGATACGCAGTATTTT. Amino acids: CSVGASSTDTQYF.

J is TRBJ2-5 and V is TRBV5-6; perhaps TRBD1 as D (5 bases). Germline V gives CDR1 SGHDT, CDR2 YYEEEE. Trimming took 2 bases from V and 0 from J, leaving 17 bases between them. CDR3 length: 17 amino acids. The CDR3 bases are TGTGCCAGCAGCTTCATCGGCAGGGCGAAGGACCAAGAGACCCAGTACTTC. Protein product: CASSFIGRAKDQETQYF.

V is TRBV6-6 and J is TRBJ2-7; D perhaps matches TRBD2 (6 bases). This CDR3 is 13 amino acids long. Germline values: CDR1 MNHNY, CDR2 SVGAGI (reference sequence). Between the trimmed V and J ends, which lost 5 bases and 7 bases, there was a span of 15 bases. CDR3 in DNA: TGTGCCAGCAGTACCGGGACTCCGTTTGAGCAGTACTTC. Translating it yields CASSTGTPFEQYF.

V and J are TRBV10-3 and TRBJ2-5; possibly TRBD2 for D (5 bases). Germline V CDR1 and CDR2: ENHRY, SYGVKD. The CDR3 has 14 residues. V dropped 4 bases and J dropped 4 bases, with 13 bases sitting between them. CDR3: CAISAEVNGETQYF. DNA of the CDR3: TGTGCCATCAGTGCGGAGGTGAATGGAGAGACCCAGTACTTC.

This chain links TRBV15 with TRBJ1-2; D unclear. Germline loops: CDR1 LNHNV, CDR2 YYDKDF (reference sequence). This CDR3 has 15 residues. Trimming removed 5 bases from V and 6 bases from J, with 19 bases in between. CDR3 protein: CATSSRYYESDGYTF. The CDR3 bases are TGTGCCACCAGCTCCCGGTACTACGAATCGGATGGCTACACCTTC.

CDR3 loop: CASSRGGGSTYNEQFF. DNA for the CDR3: TGTGCCAGCAGTCGGGGCGGGGGGTCGACCTACAATGAGCAGTTCTTC. The chain carries TRBV5-4 and TRBJ2-1; 8 nucleotides line up with TRBD2. The CDR3 length is 16 residues. V was pared by 5 bases and J by 2 bases, with 9 bases of the junction left unmatched. Per the germline V gene, CDR1 is SGHNT and CDR2 is YYREEE (reference sequence).

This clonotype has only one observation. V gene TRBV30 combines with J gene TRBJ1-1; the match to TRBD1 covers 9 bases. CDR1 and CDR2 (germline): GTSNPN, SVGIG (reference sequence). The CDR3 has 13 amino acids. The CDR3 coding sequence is TGTGCGGAGGACAGGGGAGTTGACACTGAAGCTTTCTTT. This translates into CAEDRGVDTEAFF.

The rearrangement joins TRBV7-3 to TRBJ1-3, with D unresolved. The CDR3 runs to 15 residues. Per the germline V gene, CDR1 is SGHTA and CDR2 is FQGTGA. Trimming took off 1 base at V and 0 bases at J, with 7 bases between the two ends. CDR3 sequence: CASSLMGGSGNTIYF. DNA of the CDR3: TGTGCCAGCAGCTTAATGGGTGGCTCTGGAAACACCATATATTTT. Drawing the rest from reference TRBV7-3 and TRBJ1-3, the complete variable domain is GAGVSQTPSNKVTEKGKYVELRCDPISGHTALYWYRQSLGQGPEFLIYFQGTGAADDSGLPNDRFFAVRPEGSVSTLKIQRTERGDSAVYLCASSLMGGSGNTIYFGEGSWLTVV.

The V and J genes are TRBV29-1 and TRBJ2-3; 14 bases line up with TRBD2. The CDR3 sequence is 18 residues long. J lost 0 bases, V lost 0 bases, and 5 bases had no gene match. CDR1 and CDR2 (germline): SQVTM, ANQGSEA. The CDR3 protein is CSVEDGGLAGGSTDTQYF. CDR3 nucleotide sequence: TGCAGCGTTGAAGATGGTGGACTAGCGGGAGGAAGCACAGATACGCAGTATTTT.

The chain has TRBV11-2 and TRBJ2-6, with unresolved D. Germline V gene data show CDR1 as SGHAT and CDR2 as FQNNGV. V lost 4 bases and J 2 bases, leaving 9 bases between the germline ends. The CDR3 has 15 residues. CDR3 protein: CASSSPRTGANVLTF. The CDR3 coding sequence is TGTGCCAGCAGCTCCCCTAGGACTGGGGCCAACGTCCTGACTTTC.

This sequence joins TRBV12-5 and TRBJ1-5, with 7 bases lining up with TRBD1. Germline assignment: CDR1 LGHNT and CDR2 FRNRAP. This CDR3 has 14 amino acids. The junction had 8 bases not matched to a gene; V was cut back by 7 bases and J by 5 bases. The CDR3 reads CASAIGRGHQPQHF. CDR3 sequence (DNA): TGTGCTAGTGCCATTGGGAGGGGGCATCAGCCCCAGCATTTT.

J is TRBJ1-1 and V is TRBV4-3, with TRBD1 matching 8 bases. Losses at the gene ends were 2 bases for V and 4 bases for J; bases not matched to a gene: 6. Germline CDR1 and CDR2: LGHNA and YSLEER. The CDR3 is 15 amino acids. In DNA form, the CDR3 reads TGCGCCAGCAGCCAAACGGACAGGGCCCGCACTGAAGCTTTCTTT. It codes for CASSQTDRARTEAFF.

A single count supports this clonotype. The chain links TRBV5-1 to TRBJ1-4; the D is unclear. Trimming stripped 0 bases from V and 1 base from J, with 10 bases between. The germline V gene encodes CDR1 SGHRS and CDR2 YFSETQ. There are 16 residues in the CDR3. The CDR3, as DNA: TGCGCCAGCAGCTTGGGGGGTTACGAAACTAATGAAAAACTGTTTTTT. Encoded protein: CASSLGGYETNEKLFF.

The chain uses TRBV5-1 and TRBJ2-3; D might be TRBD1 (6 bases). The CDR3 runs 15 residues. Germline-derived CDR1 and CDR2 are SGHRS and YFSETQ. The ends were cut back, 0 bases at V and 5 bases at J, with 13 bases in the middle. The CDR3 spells CASSLASRGGDTQYF. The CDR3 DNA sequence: TGCGCCAGCAGCTTGGCCTCCAGGGGTGGAGATACGCAGTATTTT.

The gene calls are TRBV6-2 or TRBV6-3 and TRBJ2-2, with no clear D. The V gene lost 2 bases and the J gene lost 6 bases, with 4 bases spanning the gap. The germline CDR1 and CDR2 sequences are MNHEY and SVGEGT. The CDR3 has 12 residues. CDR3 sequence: CASSYGAGELFF. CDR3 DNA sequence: TGTGCCAGCAGTTACGGGGCCGGGGAGCTGTTTTTT.